This is a list of T cell receptor beta chains from one sample in a study of blood T cell repertoires in COVID-19. Data came from immunoSEQ multiplex PCR; TCRdb stores just in-frame clones and leaves some out. Here the sample spans 320,000 or so clones, 75% to 90% being singletons. The sequencing input was PBMCs or T cells enriched from blood (not recorded which). Receptors originate from a man in his 60s who had recovered from COVID-19. Both conserved end residues are part of each CDR3. A D gene is named only where the DNA matches it firmly. Clone size is stated in some rows and not others, as once, few, many or a class when expanded.

j_call: TRBJ2-7
d_call: NA
v_call: TRBV7-6
clone_size: NA
cdr3_aa: CASSPGLNYEQYF
cdr3_nt: TGTGCCAGCAGCCCGGGACTTAACTACGAGCAGTACTTC

j_call: TRBJ1-1
d_call: TRBD1
v_call: TRBV2
clone_size: NA
cdr3_aa: CASSNGGQNSEAFF
cdr3_nt: TGTGCCAGCTCCAATGGGGGACAGAATTCTGAAGCTTTCTTT

j_call: TRBJ2-7
d_call: TRBD2
v_call: TRBV28
clone_size: NA
cdr3_aa: CASSPILRLAGHPYEQYF
cdr3_nt: TGTGCCAGCAGTCCAATTCTGAGACTAGCGGGGCATCCCTACGAGCAGTACTTC

j_call: TRBJ2-1
d_call: TRBD2
v_call: TRBV5-4
clone_size: NA
cdr3_aa: CASSLELAGARNEQFF
cdr3_nt: TGTGCCAGCAGCTTGGAACTAGCGGGAGCGCGGAATGAGCAGTTCTTC

j_call: TRBJ1-5
d_call: NA
v_call: TRBV24-1
clone_size: NA
cdr3_aa: CATSDLTGGNQPQHF
cdr3_nt: TGTGCCACCAGTGACCTGACAGGCGGCAATCAGCCCCAGCATTTT

j_call: TRBJ2-5
d_call: TRBD2
v_call: TRBV9
clone_size: NA
cdr3_aa: CASSVTSGETQYF
cdr3_nt: TGTGCCAGCAGCGTAACTAGCGGGGAGACCCAGTACTTC

j_call: TRBJ1-1
d_call: NA
v_call: TRBV30
clone_size: NA
cdr3_aa: CAWNRVLTEAFF
cdr3_nt: TGTGCCTGGAATCGGGTTCTCACTGAAGCTTTCTTT

j_call: TRBJ2-1
d_call: NA
v_call: TRBV11-2
clone_size: NA
cdr3_aa: CASSYRGRDYNEQFF
cdr3_nt: TGTGCCAGCAGCTACCGTGGACGGGACTACAATGAGCAGTTCTTC

j_call: TRBJ1-3
d_call: NA
v_call: TRBV3-1/TRBV3-2
clone_size: NA
cdr3_aa: CASSQTGGRAGNTIYF
cdr3_nt: TGTGCCAGCAGCCAGACGGGGGGTAGAGCTGGAAACACCATATATTTT

j_call: TRBJ2-5
d_call: NA
v_call: TRBV5-4
clone_size: NA
cdr3_aa: CASSLVRGRQETQYF
cdr3_nt: TGTGCCAGCAGCTTGGTTAGGGGGAGACAAGAGACCCAGTACTTC

j_call: TRBJ2-3
d_call: NA
v_call: TRBV19
clone_size: NA
cdr3_aa: CASSIGTHSTDTQYF
cdr3_nt: TGTGCCAGTAGTATTGGCACCCACAGCACAGATACGCAGTATTTT

j_call: TRBJ1-2
d_call: TRBD1
v_call: TRBV10-3
clone_size: NA
cdr3_aa: CAISESLGTGGRYQNGYTF
cdr3_nt: TGTGCCATCAGTGAGTCGTTGGGGACAGGAGGTAGATATCAAAATGGCTACACCTTC

j_call: TRBJ1-3
d_call: NA
v_call: TRBV18
clone_size: NA
cdr3_aa: CASSQTTGTGNTIYF
cdr3_nt: TGTGCCAGCTCACAAACGACTGGTACTGGAAACACCATATATTTT

j_call: TRBJ2-3
d_call: NA
v_call: TRBV6-4
clone_size: NA
cdr3_aa: CAITQNTDTQYF
cdr3_nt: TGTGCCATCACACAGAACACAGATACGCAGTATTTT

j_call: TRBJ2-7
d_call: TRBD1
v_call: TRBV7-2
clone_size: NA
cdr3_aa: CASSDRGTSSYEQYF
cdr3_nt: TGTGCCAGCAGCGACAGGGGCACCAGCTCCTACGAGCAGTACTTC

j_call: TRBJ2-5
d_call: TRBD1
v_call: TRBV5-1
clone_size: NA
cdr3_aa: CASSLAPTGGGETQYF
cdr3_nt: TGCGCCAGCAGCTTGGCTCCTACAGGGGGCGGGGAGACCCAGTACTTC

j_call: TRBJ2-1
d_call: TRBD1
v_call: TRBV6-2/TRBV6-3
clone_size: few
cdr3_aa: CASSYGPGGYEQFF
cdr3_nt: TGTGCCAGCAGTTACGGGCCAGGGGGCTATGAGCAGTTCTTC

j_call: TRBJ2-2
d_call: TRBD2
v_call: TRBV5-1
clone_size: once
cdr3_aa: CASSLVPSGAGELFF
cdr3_nt: TGCGCCAGCAGCTTGGTGCCTAGCGGGGCCGGGGAGCTGTTTTTT

j_call: TRBJ1-1
d_call: NA
v_call: TRBV5-1
clone_size: few
cdr3_aa: CASSFNAGINTEAFF
cdr3_nt: TGCGCCAGCAGCTTCAACGCAGGGATAAACACTGAAGCTTTCTTT

j_call: TRBJ1-1
d_call: TRBD1
v_call: TRBV7-6
clone_size: NA
cdr3_aa: CASTDRGRTEAFF
cdr3_nt: TGTGCCAGCACCGACAGGGGCCGCACTGAAGCTTTCTTT

j_call: TRBJ1-5
d_call: NA
v_call: TRBV24-1
clone_size: NA
cdr3_aa: CATSETPRDIYSNQPQHF
cdr3_nt: TGTGCCACCAGTGAAACCCCTCGTGACATCTATAGCAATCAGCCCCAGCATTTT

j_call: TRBJ2-1
d_call: TRBD2
v_call: TRBV19
clone_size: NA
cdr3_aa: CASSPTSGGPYNEQFF
cdr3_nt: TGTGCCAGTAGCCCTACTAGCGGAGGGCCCTACAATGAGCAGTTCTTC

j_call: TRBJ2-1
d_call: NA
v_call: TRBV5-1
clone_size: NA
cdr3_aa: CASSSDNLNYNEQFF
cdr3_nt: TGCGCCAGCAGCTCCGACAACCTAAACTACAATGAGCAGTTCTTC

j_call: TRBJ1-1
d_call: NA
v_call: TRBV24-1
clone_size: few
cdr3_aa: CATRGDMNTEAFF
cdr3_nt: TGTGCCACCAGAGGGGACATGAACACTGAAGCTTTCTTT

j_call: TRBJ1-1
d_call: NA
v_call: TRBV11-1
clone_size: NA
cdr3_aa: CASSLKPEGTNTEAFF
cdr3_nt: TGTGCCAGCAGCTTAAAGCCCGAGGGCACGAACACTGAAGCTTTCTTT

j_call: TRBJ2-1
d_call: NA
v_call: TRBV19
clone_size: NA
cdr3_aa: CASSSTIINEQFF
cdr3_nt: TGTGCCAGTAGTTCCACAATAATCAATGAGCAGTTCTTC

j_call: TRBJ1-5
d_call: NA
v_call: TRBV7-6
clone_size: once
cdr3_aa: CASSLGPPGVGGNQPQHF
cdr3_nt: TGTGCCAGCAGCTTAGGGCCGCCGGGGGTGGGCGGCAATCAGCCCCAGCATTTT

j_call: TRBJ2-7
d_call: TRBD1
v_call: TRBV27
clone_size: few
cdr3_aa: CASRLQGVRYEQYF
cdr3_nt: TGTGCCAGCAGACTCCAGGGGGTAAGGTACGAGCAGTACTTC

j_call: TRBJ2-2
d_call: TRBD2
v_call: TRBV29-1
clone_size: NA
cdr3_aa: CVTTGTSGRDTGELFF
cdr3_nt: TGCGTAACAACCGGGACTAGCGGGAGGGATACCGGGGAGCTGTTTTTT

j_call: TRBJ2-1
d_call: TRBD2
v_call: TRBV18
clone_size: NA
cdr3_aa: CASSPYSGGENEQFF
cdr3_nt: TGTGCCAGCTCACCATATTCGGGAGGGGAAAATGAGCAGTTCTTC

j_call: TRBJ1-2
d_call: TRBD1
v_call: TRBV7-2
clone_size: NA
cdr3_aa: CASSNYQGDYGYTF
cdr3_nt: TGTGCCAGCAGCAACTATCAGGGGGACTATGGCTACACCTTC

j_call: TRBJ2-1
d_call: TRBD2
v_call: TRBV4-1
clone_size: NA
cdr3_aa: CASSQVLVSGVYNEQFF
cdr3_nt: TGCGCCAGCAGCCAAGTCCTAGTTAGCGGGGTATACAATGAGCAGTTCTTC

j_call: TRBJ1-5
d_call: TRBD1
v_call: TRBV7-9
clone_size: NA
cdr3_aa: CASTQTGGKQPQHF
cdr3_nt: TGTGCCAGCACCCAGACAGGGGGCAAGCAGCCCCAGCATTTT

j_call: TRBJ2-3
d_call: NA
v_call: TRBV21-1
clone_size: NA
cdr3_aa: CASSKTPYEDTQYF
cdr3_nt: TGTGCCAGCAGCAAAACCCCCTATGAGGATACGCAGTATTTT

j_call: TRBJ2-1
d_call: TRBD2
v_call: TRBV3-1/TRBV3-2
clone_size: NA
cdr3_aa: CASSWKAGLAGANEQFF
cdr3_nt: TGTGCCAGCAGTTGGAAAGCGGGACTAGCGGGAGCCAATGAGCAGTTCTTC

j_call: TRBJ1-6
d_call: NA
v_call: TRBV11-2
clone_size: NA
cdr3_aa: CASSAQPGDSSPLHF
cdr3_nt: TGTGCCAGCAGCGCCCAACCCGGGGATAGTTCACCCCTCCACTTT

j_call: TRBJ2-3
d_call: NA
v_call: TRBV2
clone_size: NA
cdr3_aa: CACWKQGPQYF
cdr3_nt: TGTGCCTGCTGGAAGCAGGGGCCGCAGTATTTT

j_call: TRBJ2-7
d_call: NA
v_call: TRBV7-6
clone_size: NA
cdr3_aa: CASSPGQRPYEQYF
cdr3_nt: TGTGCCAGCAGCCCCGGACAGAGACCCTACGAGCAGTACTTC

j_call: TRBJ2-2
d_call: TRBD1
v_call: TRBV5-4
clone_size: few
cdr3_aa: CASSLAGGAVTGELFF
cdr3_nt: TGTGCCAGCAGCTTGGCAGGGGGCGCGGTCACCGGGGAGCTGTTTTTT